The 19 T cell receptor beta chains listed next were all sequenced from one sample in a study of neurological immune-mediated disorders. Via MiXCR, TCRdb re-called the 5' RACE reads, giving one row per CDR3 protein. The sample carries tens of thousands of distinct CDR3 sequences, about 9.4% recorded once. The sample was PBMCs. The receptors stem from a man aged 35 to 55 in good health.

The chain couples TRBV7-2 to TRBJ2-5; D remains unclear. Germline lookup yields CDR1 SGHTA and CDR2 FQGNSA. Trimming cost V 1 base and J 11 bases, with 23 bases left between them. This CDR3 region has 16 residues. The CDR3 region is CASSLGSGISYNEQYF. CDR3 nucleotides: TGTGCCAGCAGCTTAGGGTCTGGGATAAGCTACAATGAGCAGTACTTC.

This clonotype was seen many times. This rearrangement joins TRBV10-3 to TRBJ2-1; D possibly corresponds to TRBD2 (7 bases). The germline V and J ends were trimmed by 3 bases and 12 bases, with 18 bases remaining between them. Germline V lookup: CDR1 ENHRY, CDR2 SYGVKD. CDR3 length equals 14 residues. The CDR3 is CAISDTSGGQLQFF. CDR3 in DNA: TGTGCCATCAGTGACACTTCCGGGGGGCAGTTGCAGTTCTTC.

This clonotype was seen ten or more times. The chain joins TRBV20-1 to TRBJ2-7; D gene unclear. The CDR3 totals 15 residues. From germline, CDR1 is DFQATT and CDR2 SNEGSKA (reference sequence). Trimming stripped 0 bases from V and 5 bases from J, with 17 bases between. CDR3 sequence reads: CSARDLTGPVDEQYF. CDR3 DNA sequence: TGCAGTGCTAGAGATTTGACCGGGCCTGTCGACGAGCAGTACTTC.

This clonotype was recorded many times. CDR3 nucleotide sequence: TGTGCCAGCAGCCACCTTAAAGGAGGTCAAGAGACCCAGTACTTC. The encoded protein is CASSHLKGGQETQYF. The rearrangement uses TRBV3-1 and TRBJ2-5; D might be TRBD2 (5 bases). The CDR3 sequence is 15 residues long. Trimming cost V 3 bases and J 2 bases, with 13 bases left between them. Germline CDR1 reads LGHDT; CDR2 reads YNNKEL (reference sequence).

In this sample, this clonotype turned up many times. The CDR3 sequence is CSVAQGSEAFF. DNA for the CDR3: TGCAGCGTCGCGCAGGGGTCTGAAGCTTTCTTT. The J gene is TRBJ1-1, the V gene TRBV29-1; TRBD1 is a possible D gene (6 bases). There are 11 residues in the CDR3. With 6 bases removed from V and 6 bases from J, the gap between germline ends came to 11 bases. The germline CDR1 and CDR2 sequences are SQVTM and ANQGSEA.

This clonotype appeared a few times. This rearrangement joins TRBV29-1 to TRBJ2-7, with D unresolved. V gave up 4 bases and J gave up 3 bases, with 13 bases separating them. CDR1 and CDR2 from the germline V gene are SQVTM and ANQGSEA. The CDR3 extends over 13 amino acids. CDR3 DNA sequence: TGCAGCGTTGTAACGCAGGACGTCTACGAGCAGTACTTC. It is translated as CSVVTQDVYEQYF.

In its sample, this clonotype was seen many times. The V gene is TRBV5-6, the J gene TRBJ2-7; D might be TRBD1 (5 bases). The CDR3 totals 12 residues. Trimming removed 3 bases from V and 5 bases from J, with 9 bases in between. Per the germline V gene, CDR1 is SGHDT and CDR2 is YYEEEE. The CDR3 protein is CASSSQGDEQYF. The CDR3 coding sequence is TGTGCCAGCAGCTCCCAAGGGGACGAGCAGTACTTC.

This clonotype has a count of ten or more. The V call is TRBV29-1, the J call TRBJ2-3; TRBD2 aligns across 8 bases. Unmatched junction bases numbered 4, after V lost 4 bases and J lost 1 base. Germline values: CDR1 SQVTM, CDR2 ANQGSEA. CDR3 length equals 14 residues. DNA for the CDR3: TGCAGCGTTGTTACTAGCGGAGGCACAGATACGCAGTATTTT. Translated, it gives CSVVTSGGTDTQYF.

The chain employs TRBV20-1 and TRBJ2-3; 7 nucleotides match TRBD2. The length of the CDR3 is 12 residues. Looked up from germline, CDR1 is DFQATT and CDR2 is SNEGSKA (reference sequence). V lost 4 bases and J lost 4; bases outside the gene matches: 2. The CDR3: CSATGGSDTQYF. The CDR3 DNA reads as TGCAGTGCTACCGGGGGGTCAGATACGCAGTATTTT.

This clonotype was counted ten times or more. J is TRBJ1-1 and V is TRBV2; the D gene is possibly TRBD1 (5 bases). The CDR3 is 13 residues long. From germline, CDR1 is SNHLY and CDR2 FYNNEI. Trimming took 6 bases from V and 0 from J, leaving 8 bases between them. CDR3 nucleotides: TGTGCCAGCAGGGGGGATATGAACACTGAAGCTTTCTTT. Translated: CASRGDMNTEAFF.

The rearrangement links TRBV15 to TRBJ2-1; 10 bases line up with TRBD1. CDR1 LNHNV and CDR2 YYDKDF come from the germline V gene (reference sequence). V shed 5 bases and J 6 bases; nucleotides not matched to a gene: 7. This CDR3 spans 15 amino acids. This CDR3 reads CATSLDRGRINEQFF. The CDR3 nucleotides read TGTGCCACCAGCCTAGACAGGGGGCGCATCAATGAGCAGTTCTTC.

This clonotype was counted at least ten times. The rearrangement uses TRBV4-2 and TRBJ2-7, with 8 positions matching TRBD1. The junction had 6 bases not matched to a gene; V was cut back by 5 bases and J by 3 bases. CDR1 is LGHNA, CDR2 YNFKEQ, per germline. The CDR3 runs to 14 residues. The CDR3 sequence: CASSAGTGVYEQYF. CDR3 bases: TGTGCCAGCAGCGCCGGGACAGGAGTCTACGAGCAGTACTTC.

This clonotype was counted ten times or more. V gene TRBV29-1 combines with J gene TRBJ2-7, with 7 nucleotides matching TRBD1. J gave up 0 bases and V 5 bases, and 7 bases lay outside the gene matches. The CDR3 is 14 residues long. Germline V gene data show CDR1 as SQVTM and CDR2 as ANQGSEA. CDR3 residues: CSVSRDRSSYEQYF. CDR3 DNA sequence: TGCAGCGTTTCCCGGGACAGAAGCTCCTACGAGCAGTACTTC.

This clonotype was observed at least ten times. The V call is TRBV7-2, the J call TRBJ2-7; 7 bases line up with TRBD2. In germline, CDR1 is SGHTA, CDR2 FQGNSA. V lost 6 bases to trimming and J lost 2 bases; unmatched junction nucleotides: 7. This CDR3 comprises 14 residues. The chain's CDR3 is CASRPGTIPYEQYF. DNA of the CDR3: TGTGCCAGCAGACCCGGGACTATCCCCTACGAGCAGTACTTC.

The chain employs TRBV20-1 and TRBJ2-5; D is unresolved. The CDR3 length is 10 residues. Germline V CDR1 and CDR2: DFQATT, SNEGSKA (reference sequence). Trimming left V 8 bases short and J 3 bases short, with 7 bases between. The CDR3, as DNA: TGCAGTTTCTGGGAAGAGACCCAGTACTTC. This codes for CSFWEETQYF.

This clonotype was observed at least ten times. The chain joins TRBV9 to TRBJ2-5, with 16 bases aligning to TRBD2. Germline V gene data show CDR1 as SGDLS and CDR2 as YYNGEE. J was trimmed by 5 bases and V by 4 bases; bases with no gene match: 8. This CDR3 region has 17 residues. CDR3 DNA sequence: TGTGCCAGCAGCCCCCCGGGACTAGCGGGGGGGCTCGAGACCCAGTACTTC. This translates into CASSPPGLAGGLETQYF.

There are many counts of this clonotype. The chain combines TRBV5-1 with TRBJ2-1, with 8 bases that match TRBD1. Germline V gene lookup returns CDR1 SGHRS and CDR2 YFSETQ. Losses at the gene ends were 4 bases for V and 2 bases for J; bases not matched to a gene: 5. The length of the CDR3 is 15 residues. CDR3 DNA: TGCGCCAGCAGCCCACAGGGGGGCCCCTACAATGAGCAGTTCTTC. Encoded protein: CASSPQGGPYNEQFF.

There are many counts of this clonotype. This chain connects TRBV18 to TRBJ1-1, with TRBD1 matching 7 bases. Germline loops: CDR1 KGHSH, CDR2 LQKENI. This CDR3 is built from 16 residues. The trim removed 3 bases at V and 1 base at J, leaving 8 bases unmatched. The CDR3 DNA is TGTGCCAGCTCACCGTTAGGTTCAGGGGGGAACACTGAAGCTTTCTTT. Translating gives CASSPLGSGGNTEAFF. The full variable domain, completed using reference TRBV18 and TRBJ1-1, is NAGVMQNPRHLVRRRGQEARLRCSPMKGHSHVYWYRQLPEEGLKFMVYLQKENIIDESGMPKERFSAEFPKEGPSILRIQQVVRGDSAAYFCASSPLGSGGNTEAFFGQGTRLTVV.

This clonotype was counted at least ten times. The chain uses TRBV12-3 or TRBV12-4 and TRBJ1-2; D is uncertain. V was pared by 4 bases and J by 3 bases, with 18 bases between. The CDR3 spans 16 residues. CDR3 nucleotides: TGTGCCAGCAGTTCCCTAGGCGGGGATAGTTACTATGGCTACACCTTC. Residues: CASSSLGGDSYYGYTF.